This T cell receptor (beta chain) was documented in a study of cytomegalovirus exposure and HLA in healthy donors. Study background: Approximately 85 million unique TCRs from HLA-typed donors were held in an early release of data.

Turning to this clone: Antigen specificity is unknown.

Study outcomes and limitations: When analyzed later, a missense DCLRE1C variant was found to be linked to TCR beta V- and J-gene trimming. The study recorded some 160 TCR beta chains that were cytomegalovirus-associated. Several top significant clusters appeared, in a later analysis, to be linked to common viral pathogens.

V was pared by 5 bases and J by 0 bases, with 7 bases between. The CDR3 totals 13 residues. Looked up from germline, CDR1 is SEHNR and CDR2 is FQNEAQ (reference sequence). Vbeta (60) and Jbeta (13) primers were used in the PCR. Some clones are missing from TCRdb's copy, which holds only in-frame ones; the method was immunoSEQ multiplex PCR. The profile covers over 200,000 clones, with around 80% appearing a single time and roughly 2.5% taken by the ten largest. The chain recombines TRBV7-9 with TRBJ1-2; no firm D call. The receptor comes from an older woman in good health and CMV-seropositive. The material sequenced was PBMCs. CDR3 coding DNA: TGTGCCAGCAGCCGGGGAGCTAACTATGGCTACACCTTC. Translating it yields CASSRGANYGYTF.